The 2 T cell receptor beta chains below were found in one sample sequenced in a study of shared clonotypes between healthy human individuals. Terminally differentiated effector memory CD45RA+ cells were left out of the naive CD8 fraction, which was CD45RO-negative and positively selected for CCR7. TCRdb's table, derived via immunoSEQ multiplex PCR, lists solely in-frame clones and lacks some. Among under 600,000 clones listed, roughly 98% were seen once. Sequencing was performed on naive CD8+ T cells sorted from blood. Receptors were obtained from a man aged 30-40 years in good health.

This clone was observed a handful of times. This chain links TRBV9 with TRBJ2-7; D is perhaps TRBD1 (6 bases). V gave up 3 bases and J gave up 0 bases, with 13 bases separating them. The CDR3 covers 15 residues. Looked up from germline, CDR1 is SGDLS and CDR2 is YYNGEE. The CDR3, as DNA: TGTGCCAGCAGCGGAGACCGGGACAACTCCTACGAGCAGTACTTC. Its translation is CASSGDRDNSYEQYF. Filled out from reference TRBV9 and TRBJ2-7, the complete variable domain reads DSGVTQTPKHLITATGQRVTLRCSPRSGDLSVYWYQQSLDQGLQFLIQYYNGEERAKGNILERFSAQQFPDLHSELNLSSLELGDSALYFCASSGDRDNSYEQYFGPGTRLTVT.

The chain couples TRBV5-6 to TRBJ1-4; no clear D gene. Between the trimmed V and J ends, which lost 1 base and 1 base, there was a span of 11 bases. CDR3 size: 16 residues. Germline assignment: CDR1 SGHDT and CDR2 YYEEEE. The DNA for the CDR3 is TGTGCCAGCAGCTTGCGGTCAACTAAAACTAATGAAAAACTGTTTTTT. Residues: CASSLRSTKTNEKLFF.